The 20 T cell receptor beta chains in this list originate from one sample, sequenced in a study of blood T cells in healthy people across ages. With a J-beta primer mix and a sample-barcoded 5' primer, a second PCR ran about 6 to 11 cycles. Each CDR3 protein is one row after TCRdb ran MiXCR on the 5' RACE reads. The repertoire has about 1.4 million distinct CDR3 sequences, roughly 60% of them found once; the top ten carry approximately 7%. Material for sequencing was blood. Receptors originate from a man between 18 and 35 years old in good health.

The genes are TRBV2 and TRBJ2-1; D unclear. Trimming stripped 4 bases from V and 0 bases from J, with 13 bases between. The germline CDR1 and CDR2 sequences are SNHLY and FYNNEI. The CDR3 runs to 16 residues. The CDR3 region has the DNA TGTGCCAGCAGTGGCCCGGTATTGAGCTCCTACAATGAGCAGTTCTTC. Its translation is CASSGPVLSSYNEQFF.

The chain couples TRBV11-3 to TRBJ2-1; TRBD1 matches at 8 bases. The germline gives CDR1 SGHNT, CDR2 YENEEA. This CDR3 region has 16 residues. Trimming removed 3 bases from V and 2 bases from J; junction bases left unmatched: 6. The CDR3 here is CASSFSGTGAYNEQFF. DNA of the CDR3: TGTGCCAGCAGCTTCTCCGGGACAGGTGCCTACAATGAGCAGTTCTTC.

CDR3 sequence: CASSLDPNQGSYEQYF. CDR3 coding DNA: TGTGCCAGCAGCTTAGACCCGAACCAGGGGTCGTACGAGCAGTACTTC. This sequence joins TRBV7-8 and TRBJ2-4; possible D gene TRBD1, 6 bases. The end of the DNA is better explained by TRBJ2-7, so the J call may be wrong. The CDR3 contains 16 residues. In germline, CDR1 is SGHVS, CDR2 FQNEAQ.

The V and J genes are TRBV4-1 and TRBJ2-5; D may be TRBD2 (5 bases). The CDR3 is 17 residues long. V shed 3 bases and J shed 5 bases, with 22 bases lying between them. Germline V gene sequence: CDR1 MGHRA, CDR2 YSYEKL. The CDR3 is CASSQGTTGIKLETQYF. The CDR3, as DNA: TGCGCCAGCAGCCAGGGAACAACCGGGATTAAACTGGAGACCCAGTACTTC.

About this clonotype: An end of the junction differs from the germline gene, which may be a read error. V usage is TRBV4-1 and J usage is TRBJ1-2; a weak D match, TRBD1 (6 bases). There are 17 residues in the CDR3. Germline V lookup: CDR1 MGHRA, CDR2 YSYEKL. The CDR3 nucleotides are TGCGCCAGCAGCCAAGTCGTTGGGGGCTTAGCTAACTATGGCTGCACCTTC. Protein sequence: CASSQVVGGLANYGCTF.

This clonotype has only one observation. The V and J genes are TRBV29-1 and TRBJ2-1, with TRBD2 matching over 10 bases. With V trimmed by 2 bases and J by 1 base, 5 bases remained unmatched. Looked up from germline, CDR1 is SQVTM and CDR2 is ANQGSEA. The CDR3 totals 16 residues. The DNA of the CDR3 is TGCAGCGTTGAACGTAGCGGGAGGCCTTCCTACAATGAGCAGTTCTTC. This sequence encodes CSVERSGRPSYNEQFF.

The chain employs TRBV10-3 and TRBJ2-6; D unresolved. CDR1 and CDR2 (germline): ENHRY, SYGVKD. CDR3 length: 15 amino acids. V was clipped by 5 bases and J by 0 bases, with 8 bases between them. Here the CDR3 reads CAISSVDSGANVLTF. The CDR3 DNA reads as TGTGCCATCAGTTCGGTAGACTCTGGGGCCAACGTCCTGACTTTC.

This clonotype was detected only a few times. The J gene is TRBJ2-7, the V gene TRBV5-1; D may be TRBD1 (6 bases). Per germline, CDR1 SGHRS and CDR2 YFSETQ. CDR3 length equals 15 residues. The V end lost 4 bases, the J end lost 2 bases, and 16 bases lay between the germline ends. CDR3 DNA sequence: TGCGCCAGCAGCCAAAACTCCGGGACAACCTACGAGCAGTACTTC. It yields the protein CASSQNSGTTYEQYF.

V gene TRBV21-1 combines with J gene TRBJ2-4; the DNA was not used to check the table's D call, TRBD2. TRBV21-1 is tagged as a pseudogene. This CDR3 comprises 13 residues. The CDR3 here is CASSIIAGFIQYF. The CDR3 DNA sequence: TGTGCCAGCAGCATTATAGCGGGATTCATTCAGTACTTC.

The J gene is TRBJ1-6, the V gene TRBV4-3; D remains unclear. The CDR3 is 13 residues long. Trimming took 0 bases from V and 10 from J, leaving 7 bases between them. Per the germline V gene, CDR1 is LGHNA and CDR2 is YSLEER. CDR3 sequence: CASSQEEGSPLHF. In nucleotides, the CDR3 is TGCGCCAGCAGCCAAGAAGAGGGATCACCCCTCCACTTT.

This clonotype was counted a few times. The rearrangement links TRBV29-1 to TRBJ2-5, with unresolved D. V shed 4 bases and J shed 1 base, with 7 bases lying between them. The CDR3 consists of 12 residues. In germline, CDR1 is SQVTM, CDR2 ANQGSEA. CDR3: CSVADFQETQYF. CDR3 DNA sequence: TGCAGCGTTGCCGACTTCCAAGAGACCCAGTACTTC. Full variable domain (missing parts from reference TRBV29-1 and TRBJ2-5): SAVISQKPSRDICQRGTSLTIQCQVDSQVTMMFWYRQQPGQSLTLIATANQGSEATYESGFVIDKFPISRPNLTFSTLTVSNMSPEDSSIYLCSVADFQETQYFGPGTRLLVL.

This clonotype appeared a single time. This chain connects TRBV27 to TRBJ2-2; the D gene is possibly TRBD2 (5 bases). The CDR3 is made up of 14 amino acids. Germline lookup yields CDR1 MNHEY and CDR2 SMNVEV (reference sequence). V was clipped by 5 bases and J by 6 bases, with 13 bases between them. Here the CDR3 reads CASSPRLGAGELFF. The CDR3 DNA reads TGTGCCAGCAGTCCCCGATTGGGAGCCGGGGAGCTGTTTTTT.

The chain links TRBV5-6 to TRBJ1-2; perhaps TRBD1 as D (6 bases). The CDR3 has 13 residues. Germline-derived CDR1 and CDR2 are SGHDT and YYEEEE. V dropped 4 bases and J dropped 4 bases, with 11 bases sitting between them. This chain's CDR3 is CASSRQDIYGYTF. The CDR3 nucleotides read TGTGCCAGCAGCCGACAGGACATCTATGGCTACACCTTC.

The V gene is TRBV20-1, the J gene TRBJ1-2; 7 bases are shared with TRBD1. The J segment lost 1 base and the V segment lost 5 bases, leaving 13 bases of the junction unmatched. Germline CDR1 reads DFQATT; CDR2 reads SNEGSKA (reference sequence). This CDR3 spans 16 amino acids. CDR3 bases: TGCAGTGCTTACTCACGAGGACAGGAATATAACTATGGCTACACCTTC. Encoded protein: CSAYSRGQEYNYGYTF.

The CDR3, as DNA: TGTGCCAGCAGCAACAGACAGGGGGCTTGGGAGCAGTACTTC. Translated: CASSNRQGAWEQYF. The chain joins TRBV7-9 to TRBJ2-7, with 10 bases matching TRBD1. CDR3 size: 14 residues. V lost 5 bases and J lost 7; bases outside the gene matches: 8. Germline loops: CDR1 SEHNR, CDR2 FQNEAQ (reference sequence). Supplemented by reference TRBV7-9 and TRBJ2-7, the full variable domain reads DTGVSQNPRHKITKRGQNVTFRCDPISEHNRLYWYRQTLGQGPEFLTYFQNEAQLEKSRLLSDRFSAERPKGSFSTLEIQRTEQGDSAMYLCASSNRQGAWEQYFGPGTRLTVT.

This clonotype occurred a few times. CDR3 coding DNA: TGCAGTGCTAGAAGGGCCCCGGAGGGCTACACCTTC. The encoded protein is CSARRAPEGYTF. The V and J genes are TRBV20-1 and TRBJ1-2; D gene unclear. The CDR3 is made up of 12 amino acids. The germline V and J ends were trimmed by 2 bases and 8 bases, with 12 bases remaining between them. Germline V gene sequence: CDR1 DFQATT, CDR2 SNEGSKA (reference sequence).

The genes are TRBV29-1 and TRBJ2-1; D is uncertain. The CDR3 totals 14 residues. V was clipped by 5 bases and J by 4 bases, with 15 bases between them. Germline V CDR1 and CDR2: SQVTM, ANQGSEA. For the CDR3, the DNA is TGCAGCGTTTCGGGTGATACCATTTACAATGAGCAGTTCTTC. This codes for CSVSGDTIYNEQFF.

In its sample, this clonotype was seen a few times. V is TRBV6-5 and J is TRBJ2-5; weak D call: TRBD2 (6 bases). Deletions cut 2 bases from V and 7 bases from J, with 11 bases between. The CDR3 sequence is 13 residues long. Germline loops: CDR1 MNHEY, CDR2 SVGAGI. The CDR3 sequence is CASSYELGGTQYF. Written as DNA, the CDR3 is TGTGCCAGCAGTTACGAACTCGGGGGGACCCAGTACTTC.

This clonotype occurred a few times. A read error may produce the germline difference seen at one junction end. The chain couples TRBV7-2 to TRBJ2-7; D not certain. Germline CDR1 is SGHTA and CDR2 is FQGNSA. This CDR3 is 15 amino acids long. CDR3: CASSLAQVLPYEQYF. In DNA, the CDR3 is TGTGCCAGCAGCTTAGCGCAGGTCCTCCCCTATGAGCAGTACTTC.

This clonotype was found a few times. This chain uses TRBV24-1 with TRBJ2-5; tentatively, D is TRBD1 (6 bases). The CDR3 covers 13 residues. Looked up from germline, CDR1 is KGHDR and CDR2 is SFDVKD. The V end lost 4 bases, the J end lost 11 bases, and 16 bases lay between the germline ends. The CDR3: CATSEPGTFEQYF. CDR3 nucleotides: TGTGCCACCAGTGAACCCGGGACATTTGAGCAGTACTTC.